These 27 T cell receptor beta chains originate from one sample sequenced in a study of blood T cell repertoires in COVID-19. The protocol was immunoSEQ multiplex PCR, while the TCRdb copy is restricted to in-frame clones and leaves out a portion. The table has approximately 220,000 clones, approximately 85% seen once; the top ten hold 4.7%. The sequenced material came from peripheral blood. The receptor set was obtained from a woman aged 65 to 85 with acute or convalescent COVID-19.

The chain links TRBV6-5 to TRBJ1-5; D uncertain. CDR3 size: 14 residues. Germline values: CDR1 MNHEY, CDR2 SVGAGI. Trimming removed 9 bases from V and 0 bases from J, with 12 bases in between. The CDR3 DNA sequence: TGTGCCAGTGTGACGGACTATAGCAATCAGCCCCAGCATTTT. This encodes CASVTDYSNQPQHF.

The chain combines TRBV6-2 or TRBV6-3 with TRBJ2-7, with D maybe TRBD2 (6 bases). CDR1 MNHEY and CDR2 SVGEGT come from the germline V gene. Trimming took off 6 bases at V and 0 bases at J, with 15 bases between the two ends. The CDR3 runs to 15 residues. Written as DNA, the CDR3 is TGTGCCAGCAGCCCCGCTAGCGCGAGCTCCTACGAGCAGTACTTC. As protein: CASSPASASSYEQYF.

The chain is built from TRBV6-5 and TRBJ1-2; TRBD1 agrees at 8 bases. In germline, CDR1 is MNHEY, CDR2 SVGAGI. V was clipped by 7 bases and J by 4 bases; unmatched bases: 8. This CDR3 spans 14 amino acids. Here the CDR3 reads CASTGTGLSYGYTF. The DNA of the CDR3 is TGTGCCAGCACCGGGACAGGACTCTCCTATGGCTACACCTTC.

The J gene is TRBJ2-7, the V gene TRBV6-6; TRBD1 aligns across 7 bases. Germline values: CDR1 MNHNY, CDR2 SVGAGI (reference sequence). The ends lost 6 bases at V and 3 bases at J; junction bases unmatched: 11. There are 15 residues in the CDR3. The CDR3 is CASRYPPGGVYEQYF. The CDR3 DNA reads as TGTGCCAGCAGGTACCCCCCAGGGGGAGTCTACGAGCAGTACTTC.

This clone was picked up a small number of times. The CDR3 DNA follows: TGTGCCAGCAGCCCGGGACAGGGGACTACATTTAGCAATCAGCCCCAGCATTTT. Its translation is CASSPGQGTTFSNQPQHF. The chain recombines TRBV3-1 (or the pseudogene TRBV3-2) with TRBJ1-5, with TRBD1 matching over 10 bases. The germline V gene has CDR1 LGHDT and CDR2 YNNKEL (reference sequence). CDR3 length: 18 amino acids. The trim removed 4 bases at V and 0 bases at J, leaving 9 bases unmatched.

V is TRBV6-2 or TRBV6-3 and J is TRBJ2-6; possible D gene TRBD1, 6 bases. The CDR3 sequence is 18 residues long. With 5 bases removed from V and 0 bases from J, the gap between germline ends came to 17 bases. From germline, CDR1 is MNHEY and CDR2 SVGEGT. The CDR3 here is CASSGPRGRGSGANVLTF. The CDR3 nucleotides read TGTGCCAGCAGTGGACCAAGGGGCAGGGGCTCTGGGGCCAACGTCCTGACTTTC.

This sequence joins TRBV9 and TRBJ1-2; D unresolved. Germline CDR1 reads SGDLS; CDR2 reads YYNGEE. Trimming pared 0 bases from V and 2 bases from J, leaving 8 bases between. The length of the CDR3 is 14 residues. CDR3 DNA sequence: TGTGCCAGCAGCGTAGACCCAGGCAACTATGGCTACACCTTC. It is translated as CASSVDPGNYGYTF.

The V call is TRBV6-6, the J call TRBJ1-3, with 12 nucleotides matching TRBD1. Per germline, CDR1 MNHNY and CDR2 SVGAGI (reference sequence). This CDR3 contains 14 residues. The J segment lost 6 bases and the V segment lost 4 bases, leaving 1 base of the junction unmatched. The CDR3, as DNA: TGTGCCAGCAGTTTGGGACAGGGGGCAAACACCATATATTTT. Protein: CASSLGQGANTIYF.

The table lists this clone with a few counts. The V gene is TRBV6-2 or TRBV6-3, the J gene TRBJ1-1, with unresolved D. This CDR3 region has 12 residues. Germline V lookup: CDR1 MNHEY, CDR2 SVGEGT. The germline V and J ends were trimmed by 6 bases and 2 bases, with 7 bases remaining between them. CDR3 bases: TGTGCCAGCAGGTACACAAACACTGAAGCTTTCTTT. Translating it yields CASRYTNTEAFF.

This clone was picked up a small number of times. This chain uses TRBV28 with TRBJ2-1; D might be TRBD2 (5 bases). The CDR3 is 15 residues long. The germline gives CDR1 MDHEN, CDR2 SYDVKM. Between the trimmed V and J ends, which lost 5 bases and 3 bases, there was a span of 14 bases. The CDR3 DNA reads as TGTGCCAGCAGTCCCCCGAGAGGGTACTACAATGAGCAGTTCTTC. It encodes CASSPPRGYYNEQFF.

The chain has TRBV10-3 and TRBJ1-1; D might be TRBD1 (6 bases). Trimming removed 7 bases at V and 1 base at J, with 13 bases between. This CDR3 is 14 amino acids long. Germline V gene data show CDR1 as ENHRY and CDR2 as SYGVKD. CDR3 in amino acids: CAITRDTRNTEAFF. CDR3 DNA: TGTGCCATCACTCGGGACACGAGGAACACTGAAGCTTTCTTT.

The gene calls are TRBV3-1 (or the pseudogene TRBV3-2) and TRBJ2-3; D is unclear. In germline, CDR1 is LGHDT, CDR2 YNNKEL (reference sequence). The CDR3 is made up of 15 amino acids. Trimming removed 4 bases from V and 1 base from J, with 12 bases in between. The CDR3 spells CASSLSASGTDTQYF. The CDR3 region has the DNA TGTGCCAGCAGCCTGAGCGCCTCCGGCACAGATACGCAGTATTTT.

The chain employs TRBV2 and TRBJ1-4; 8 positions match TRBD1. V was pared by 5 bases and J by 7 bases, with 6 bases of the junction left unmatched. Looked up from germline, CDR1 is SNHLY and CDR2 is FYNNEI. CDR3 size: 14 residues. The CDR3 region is CASSYRGGGEKLFF. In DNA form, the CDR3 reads TGTGCCAGCAGTTACAGGGGGGGTGGTGAAAAACTGTTTTTT.

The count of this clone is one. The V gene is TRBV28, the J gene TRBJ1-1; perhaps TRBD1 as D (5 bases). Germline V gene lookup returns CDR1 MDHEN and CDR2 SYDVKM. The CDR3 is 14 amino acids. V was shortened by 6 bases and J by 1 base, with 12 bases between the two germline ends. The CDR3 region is CASSYGHRNTEAFF. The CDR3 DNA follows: TGTGCCAGCAGCTACGGACATCGGAACACTGAAGCTTTCTTT.

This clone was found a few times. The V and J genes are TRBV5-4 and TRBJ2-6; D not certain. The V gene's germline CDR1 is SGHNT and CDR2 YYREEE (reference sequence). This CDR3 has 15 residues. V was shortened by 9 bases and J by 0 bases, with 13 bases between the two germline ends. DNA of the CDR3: TGTGCCACCTATAACCCAAGCTCTGGGGCCAACGTCCTGACTTTC. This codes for CATYNPSSGANVLTF.

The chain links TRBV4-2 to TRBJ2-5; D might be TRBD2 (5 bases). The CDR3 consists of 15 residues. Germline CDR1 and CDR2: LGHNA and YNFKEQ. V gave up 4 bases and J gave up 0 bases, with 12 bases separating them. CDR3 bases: TGTGCCAGCAGCCCTGCCGCGGGTTACCAAGAGACCCAGTACTTC. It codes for CASSPAAGYQETQYF.

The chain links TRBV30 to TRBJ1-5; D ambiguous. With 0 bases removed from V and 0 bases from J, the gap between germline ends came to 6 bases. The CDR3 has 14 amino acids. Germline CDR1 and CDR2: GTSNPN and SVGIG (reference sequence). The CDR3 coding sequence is TGTGCCTGGAGTGTGCCCTATAGCAATCAGCCCCAGCATTTT. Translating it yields CAWSVPYSNQPQHF.

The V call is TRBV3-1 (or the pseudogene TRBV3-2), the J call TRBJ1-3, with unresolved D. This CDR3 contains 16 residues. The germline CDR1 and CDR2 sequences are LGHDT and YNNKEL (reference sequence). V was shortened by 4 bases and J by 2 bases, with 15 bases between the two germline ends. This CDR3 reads CASSPFSGGAGNTIYF. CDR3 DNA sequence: TGTGCCAGCAGCCCCTTTTCGGGCGGGGCTGGAAACACCATATATTTT.

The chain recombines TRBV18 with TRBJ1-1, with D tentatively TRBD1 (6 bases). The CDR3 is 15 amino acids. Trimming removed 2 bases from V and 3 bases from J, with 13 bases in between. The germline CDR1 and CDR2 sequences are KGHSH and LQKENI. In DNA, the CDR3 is TGTGCCAGCTCACCAACTACGGGGGGCGACACTGAAGCTTTCTTT. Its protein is CASSPTTGGDTEAFF. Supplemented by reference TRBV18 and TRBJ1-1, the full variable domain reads NAGVMQNPRHLVRRRGQEARLRCSPMKGHSHVYWYRQLPEEGLKFMVYLQKENIIDESGMPKERFSAEFPKEGPSILRIQQVVRGDSAAYFCASSPTTGGDTEAFFGQGTRLTVV.

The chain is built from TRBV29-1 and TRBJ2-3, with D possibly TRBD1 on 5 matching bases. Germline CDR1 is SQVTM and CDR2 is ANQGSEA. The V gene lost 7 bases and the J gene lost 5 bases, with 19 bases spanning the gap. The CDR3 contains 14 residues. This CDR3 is CSAPGQGSRDTQYF. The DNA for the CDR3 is TGCAGCGCCCCAGGGCAGGGTTCCAGAGATACGCAGTATTTT.

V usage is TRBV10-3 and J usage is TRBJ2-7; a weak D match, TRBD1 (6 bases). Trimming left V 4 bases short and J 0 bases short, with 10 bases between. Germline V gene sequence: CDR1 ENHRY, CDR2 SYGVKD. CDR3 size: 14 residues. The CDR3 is CAISGQGSSYEQYF. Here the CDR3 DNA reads TGTGCCATCAGTGGTCAGGGGAGCTCCTACGAGCAGTACTTC.

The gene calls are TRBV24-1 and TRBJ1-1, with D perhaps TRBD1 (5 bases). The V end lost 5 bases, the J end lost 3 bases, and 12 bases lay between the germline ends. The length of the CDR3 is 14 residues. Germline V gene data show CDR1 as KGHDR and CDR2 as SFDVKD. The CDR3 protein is CATSGRDRDTEAFF. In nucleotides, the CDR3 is TGTGCCACCAGTGGAAGAGACAGAGACACTGAAGCTTTCTTT.

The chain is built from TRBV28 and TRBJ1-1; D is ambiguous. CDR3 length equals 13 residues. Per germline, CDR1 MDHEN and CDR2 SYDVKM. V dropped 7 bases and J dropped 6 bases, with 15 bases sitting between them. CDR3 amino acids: CASMVNPNAEAFF. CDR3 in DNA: TGTGCCAGCATGGTCAATCCTAACGCTGAAGCTTTCTTT.

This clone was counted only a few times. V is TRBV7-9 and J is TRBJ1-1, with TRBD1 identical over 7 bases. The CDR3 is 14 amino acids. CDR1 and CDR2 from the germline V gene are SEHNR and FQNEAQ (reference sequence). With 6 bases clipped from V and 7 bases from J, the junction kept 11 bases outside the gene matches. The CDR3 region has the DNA TGTGCCAGCAGTCGACAGGGTTCGATCGGTGAAGCTTTCTTT. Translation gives CASSRQGSIGEAFF.

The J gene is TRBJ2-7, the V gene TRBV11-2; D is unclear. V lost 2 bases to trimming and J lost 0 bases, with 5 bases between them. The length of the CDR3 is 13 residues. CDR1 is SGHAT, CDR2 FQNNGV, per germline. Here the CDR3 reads CASSLISSYEQYF. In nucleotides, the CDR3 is TGTGCCAGCAGCTTAATTAGCTCCTACGAGCAGTACTTC.

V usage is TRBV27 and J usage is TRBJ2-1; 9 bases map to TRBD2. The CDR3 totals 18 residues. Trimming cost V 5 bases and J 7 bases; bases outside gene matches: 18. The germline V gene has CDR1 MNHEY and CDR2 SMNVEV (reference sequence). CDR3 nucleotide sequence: TGTGCCAGCAGTCCCCTAGGTTTCGGCGGGGGGGCCGGGAATGAGCAGTTCTTC. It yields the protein CASSPLGFGGGAGNEQFF.

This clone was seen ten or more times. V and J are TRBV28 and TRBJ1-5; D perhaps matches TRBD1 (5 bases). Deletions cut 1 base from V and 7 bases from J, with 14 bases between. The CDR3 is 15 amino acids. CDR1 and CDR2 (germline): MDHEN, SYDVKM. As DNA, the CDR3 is TGTGCCAGCAGTTTATCCGGCGGGGGAAGACAGCCCCAGCATTTT. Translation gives CASSLSGGGRQPQHF.